This entry lists 23 T cell receptor beta chains sequenced from one sample in a study of blood T cell repertoires in COVID-19. Profiling relied on immunoSEQ multiplex PCR, and the TCRdb table lists in-frame clones only, not all of them. The sample lists 130,000 to 150,000 clones; around nine tenths were seen once. Sequencing was done on a sample of peripheral blood. These receptors originate from a human donor in a cohort sampled during active COVID-19.

The gene calls are TRBV19 and TRBJ2-7, with 7 bases that match TRBD1. Germline assignment: CDR1 LNHDA and CDR2 SQIVND (reference sequence). The CDR3 consists of 16 residues. V was pared by 1 base and J by 2 bases, with 8 bases of the junction left unmatched. The CDR3 region has the DNA TGTGCCAGTAGTATAGCCTCTGACAGGGTTCCCTACGAGCAGTACTTC. Residues: CASSIASDRVPYEQYF.

This clone occurred a few times. The genes are TRBV10-2 and TRBJ1-2, with D possibly being TRBD1 (6 bases). The germline CDR1 and CDR2 sequences are WSHSY and SAAADI. V was shortened by 4 bases and J by 7 bases, with 13 bases between the two germline ends. CDR3 length: 13 amino acids. CDR3 DNA: TGCGCCAGCAGTGGCAGGGGCGGGTCTGGCTACACCTTC. Its protein is CASSGRGGSGYTF.

The V gene is TRBV5-1, the J gene TRBJ2-7; no clear D gene. Germline assignment: CDR1 SGHRS and CDR2 YFSETQ. Trimming cost V 7 bases and J 2 bases, with 10 bases left between them. There are 12 residues in the CDR3. The CDR3 DNA follows: TGCGCCAGCGGCAGTACCGCCTACGAGCAGTACTTC. As protein: CASGSTAYEQYF.

V and J are TRBV21-1 and TRBJ2-4; the D call of TRBD1 is as the table states it, not checked on the DNA. TRBV21-1 is listed as a pseudogene. This CDR3 is built from 14 residues. CDR3 sequence: CASSSRDSKNIQYF. The CDR3 nucleotides read TGTGCCAGCAGCTCCCGGGACAGTAAAAACATTCAGTACTTC.

The J gene is TRBJ1-5, the V gene TRBV15; D not resolved. V lost 1 base and J lost 7, with 20 bases in between. This CDR3 is built from 17 residues. Per germline, CDR1 LNHNV and CDR2 YYDKDF (reference sequence). CDR3 DNA: TGTGCCACCAGCAGAGCCGTTAGGGAGGGTGGCTGGCAGCCCCAGCATTTT. It specifies CATSRAVREGGWQPQHF.

The chain uses TRBV4-1 and TRBJ1-5; perhaps TRBD1 as D (6 bases). The V end was cut by 0 bases, the J end by 3 bases, with 9 bases between. This CDR3 is built from 15 residues. Germline V gene data show CDR1 as MGHRA and CDR2 as YSYEKL. Here the CDR3 reads CASSQEGQPNQPQHF. CDR3 in DNA: TGCGCCAGCAGCCAAGAAGGACAGCCCAATCAGCCCCAGCATTTT.

This clone has just one count. The rearrangement links TRBV3-1 (or the pseudogene TRBV3-2) to TRBJ2-3; TRBD2 agrees at 8 bases. This CDR3 is 15 amino acids long. From germline, CDR1 is LGHDT and CDR2 YNNKEL (reference sequence). With V trimmed by 0 bases and J by 6 bases, 5 bases remained unmatched. Written as DNA, the CDR3 is TGTGCCAGCAGCCAAGACGGGAGGGTTATCGATACGCAGTATTTT. It codes for CASSQDGRVIDTQYF.

As for this clone: No DNA is shown, since the ends of the CDR3 on it are uncertain; the CDR3 is the one TCRdb lists. This rearrangement joins TRBV20-1 to TRBJ2-7; the table's D call, TRBD1, has no DNA check behind it. The CDR3 length is 14 residues, termini included. The germline V gene encodes CDR1 DFQATT and CDR2 SNEGSKA (reference sequence). CDR3 sequence reads: CSASSGQGGYEQYF.

The rearrangement uses TRBV27 and TRBJ2-3, with TRBD2 identical over 10 bases. This CDR3 region has 15 residues. V was pared by 5 bases and J by 1 base, with 3 bases of the junction left unmatched. From germline, CDR1 is MNHEY and CDR2 SMNVEV (reference sequence). CDR3 DNA sequence: TGTGCCAGCAGTCAGCTAGCGGGGGGCACAGATACGCAGTATTTT. Translating gives CASSQLAGGTDTQYF.

This chain joins TRBV5-1 and TRBJ1-5; tentative D call: TRBD1 (6 bases). V was clipped by 3 bases and J by 2 bases, with 15 bases between them. Germline V gives CDR1 SGHRS, CDR2 YFSETQ. The length of the CDR3 is 16 residues. CDR3 sequence: CASSWGHLGGNQPQHF. The CDR3, as DNA: TGCGCCAGCAGCTGGGGACACTTGGGAGGCAATCAGCCCCAGCATTTT.

This chain uses TRBV5-4 with TRBJ1-1, with 9 nucleotides matching TRBD1. The CDR3 is 15 residues long. CDR1 is SGHNT and CDR2 is YYREEE in the germline V gene (reference sequence). After removal of 2 bases from V and 4 bases from J, the junction contained 6 bases not matched to a gene. CDR3 protein: CASSLGQGIGTEAFF. CDR3 coding DNA: TGTGCCAGCAGCTTAGGACAGGGGATTGGCACTGAAGCTTTCTTT.

This chain uses TRBV27 with TRBJ1-6, with D possibly TRBD1 on 5 matching bases. Trimming cost V 3 bases and J 8 bases, with 20 bases left between them. The germline CDR1 and CDR2 sequences are MNHEY and SMNVEV (reference sequence). This CDR3 has 17 residues. For the CDR3, the DNA is TGTGCCAGCAGTTTGGCAAGGGTGTTGCGGGACCATTCACCCCTCCACTTT. Its translation: CASSLARVLRDHSPLHF.

The chain is built from TRBV9 and TRBJ2-3; TRBD2 matches at 8 bases. J gave up 5 bases and V 0 bases, and 5 bases lay outside the gene matches. Germline V gene data show CDR1 as SGDLS and CDR2 as YYNGEE. This CDR3 spans 15 amino acids. This chain's CDR3 is CASSVGAGDLDTQYF. The CDR3 nucleotides read TGTGCCAGCAGCGTAGGAGCGGGAGATTTAGATACGCAGTATTTT. Full variable domain (outside the CDR3, taken from reference TRBV9 and TRBJ2-3): DSGVTQTPKHLITATGQRVTLRCSPRSGDLSVYWYQQSLDQGLQFLIQYYNGEERAKGNILERFSAQQFPDLHSELNLSSLELGDSALYFCASSVGAGDLDTQYFGPGTRLTVL.

V and J are TRBV10-2 and TRBJ1-3; D ambiguous. Per the germline V gene, CDR1 is WSHSY and CDR2 is SAAADI. The CDR3 is made up of 13 amino acids. V lost 10 bases to trimming and J lost 3 bases, with 13 bases between them. The CDR3 DNA reads as TGCGCCACCTCGCCAAGCCGTGGAAACACCATATATTTT. This sequence encodes CATSPSRGNTIYF.

The V and J genes are TRBV28 and TRBJ2-3, with a tentative D call TRBD2 (7 bases). CDR1 and CDR2 (germline): MDHEN, SYDVKM. V shed 4 bases and J shed 1 base, with 18 bases lying between them. CDR3 length: 17 amino acids. DNA of the CDR3: TGTGCCAGCAGTTCCCCAGGGGAGCGGGGTCGCACAGATACGCAGTATTTT. Translation: CASSSPGERGRTDTQYF.

V is TRBV3-1 (or the pseudogene TRBV3-2) and J is TRBJ2-7; D perhaps matches TRBD1 (6 bases). V was trimmed by 6 bases and J by 1 base, leaving 19 bases between them. CDR3 length: 16 amino acids. From germline, CDR1 is LGHDT and CDR2 YNNKEL (reference sequence). CDR3 coding DNA: TGTGCCAGCAGAACCTCAGTGGGGGCCAGATCCTACGAGCAGTACTTC. This translates into CASRTSVGARSYEQYF.

The gene calls are TRBV11-2 and TRBJ1-4; D possibly corresponds to TRBD1 (6 bases). Germline V CDR1 and CDR2: SGHAT, FQNNGV. This CDR3 has 16 amino acids. The ends were cut back, 1 base at V and 8 bases at J, with 17 bases in the middle. CDR3 in DNA: TGTGCCAGCAGCTTAGCAGGCGGGGGCTTGGGGGAAAAACTGTTTTTT. Protein: CASSLAGGGLGEKLFF.

This chain links TRBV3-1 (or the pseudogene TRBV3-2) with TRBJ2-1, with 7 bases aligning to TRBD2. V was pared by 0 bases and J by 6 bases, with 11 bases of the junction left unmatched. This CDR3 is 17 amino acids long. Germline V gene sequence: CDR1 LGHDT, CDR2 YNNKEL (reference sequence). DNA for the CDR3: TGTGCCAGCAGCCAAGAACCACTAGCGACTCGCGGCAATGAGCAGTTCTTC. It encodes CASSQEPLATRGNEQFF.

This sequence joins TRBV19 and TRBJ1-5; 9 bases line up with TRBD1. This CDR3 has 13 residues. Germline V gene lookup returns CDR1 LNHDA and CDR2 SQIVND (reference sequence). Unmatched junction bases numbered 3, after V lost 7 bases and J lost 5 bases. The CDR3 DNA reads TGTGCCAGTAAAGGGACAGGGCATCAGCCCCAGCATTTT. The encoded protein is CASKGTGHQPQHF.

The chain uses TRBV7-3 and TRBJ2-1, with D possibly TRBD1 on 6 matching bases. This CDR3 region has 15 residues. V lost 0 bases, J lost 9 bases, and 15 bases lay in between. The germline CDR1 and CDR2 sequences are SGHTA and FQGTGA. CDR3 sequence reads: CASSLTSRGRSEQFF. For the CDR3, the DNA is TGTGCCAGCAGCTTAACAAGCAGGGGACGCAGTGAGCAGTTCTTC. Together with reference TRBV7-3 and TRBJ2-1, the CDR3 gives the full variable domain: GAGVSQTPSNKVTEKGKYVELRCDPISGHTALYWYRQSLGQGPEFLIYFQGTGAADDSGLPNDRFFAVRPEGSVSTLKIQRTERGDSAVYLCASSLTSRGRSEQFFGPGTRLTVL.

The V call is TRBV5-4, the J call TRBJ2-3, with 11 bases matching TRBD2. Germline V CDR1 and CDR2: SGHNT, YYREEE (reference sequence). Losses at the gene ends were 0 bases for V and 3 bases for J; bases not matched to a gene: 0. The CDR3 is made up of 15 amino acids. This chain's CDR3 is CASSLASGRTDTQYF. The CDR3 DNA sequence: TGTGCCAGCAGCTTGGCTAGCGGGAGGACAGATACGCAGTATTTT.

The gene calls are TRBV18 and TRBJ1-1; D gene uncertain. The CDR3 is 14 residues long. V lost 5 bases and J 4 bases, leaving 14 bases between the germline ends. Germline V CDR1 and CDR2: KGHSH, LQKENI. This CDR3 reads CASSAGSSGTEAFF. The DNA of the CDR3 is TGTGCCAGCTCAGCCGGGTCTTCGGGCACTGAAGCTTTCTTT.

The sample holds a few counts of this clone. V and J are TRBV19 and TRBJ2-5, with 10 nucleotides matching TRBD2. Trimming cost V 3 bases and J 5 bases; bases outside gene matches: 12. Looked up from germline, CDR1 is LNHDA and CDR2 is SQIVND (reference sequence). The CDR3 is 17 amino acids. The CDR3 DNA reads TGTGCCAGTAGTATTGCGGCTAGCGGGAGTGAGGGGGAGACCCAGTACTTC. Protein: CASSIAASGSEGETQYF.